One sample yielded the 27 T cell receptor beta chains listed below, sequenced in a study of technical replicates of blood from a handful of donors. The protocol was immunoSEQ multiplex PCR, while the TCRdb copy is restricted to in-frame clones and leaves out a portion. The data show some 60,000 clones, around nine tenths seen once. The sequenced sample consisted of PBMCs. The receptors were gathered from a human donor in good health. Some clones in this sample may be carry-over from other donors' samples.

The gene calls are TRBV9 and TRBJ1-4; perhaps TRBD1 as D (6 bases). Trimming pared 3 bases from V and 5 bases from J, leaving 14 bases between. Germline values: CDR1 SGDLS, CDR2 YYNGEE. The CDR3 consists of 15 residues. CDR3 DNA sequence: TGTGCCAGCAGCGCGATTGGACAGCCGAATGAAAAACTGTTTTTT. It translates to CASSAIGQPNEKLFF.

In this sample, this clone turned up once. The genes are TRBV6-5 and TRBJ2-3; D is possibly TRBD2 (5 bases). Germline loops: CDR1 MNHEY, CDR2 SVGAGI. This CDR3 spans 14 amino acids. With 5 bases removed from V and 2 bases from J, the gap between germline ends came to 11 bases. The CDR3 is CASSPGVHTDTQYF. For the CDR3, the DNA is TGTGCCAGCAGTCCCGGGGTCCACACAGATACGCAGTATTTT.

J is TRBJ2-7 and V is TRBV18, with 8 positions matching TRBD1. The CDR3 extends over 14 amino acids. Germline values: CDR1 KGHSH, CDR2 LQKENI. V was pared by 4 bases and J by 5 bases, with 7 bases of the junction left unmatched. CDR3 protein: CASSHRTGRDEQYF. DNA for the CDR3: TGTGCCAGCTCACACCGGACAGGGCGGGACGAGCAGTACTTC.

The chain is built from TRBV19 and TRBJ2-7; unclear D gene. Per germline, CDR1 LNHDA and CDR2 SQIVND (reference sequence). Trimming pared 5 bases from V and 0 bases from J, leaving 11 bases between. The CDR3 extends over 14 amino acids. The CDR3 region has the DNA TGTGCCAGTAGTCGTCAACAGAGCTCCTACGAGCAGTACTTC. This translates into CASSRQQSSYEQYF. The full variable domain, with the rest looked up from reference TRBV19 and TRBJ2-7, is DGGITQSPKYLFRKEGQNVTLSCEQNLNHDAMYWYRQDPGQGLRLIYYSQIVNDFQKGDIAEGYSVSREKKESFPLTVTSAQKNPTAFYLCASSRQQSSYEQYFGPGTRLTVT.

The V gene is TRBV7-9, the J gene TRBJ1-2, with 7 bases fitting TRBD1. This CDR3 region has 14 residues. V lost 0 bases, J lost 5 bases, and 3 bases stayed unmatched. CDR1 and CDR2 (germline): SEHNR, FQNEAQ (reference sequence). CDR3 coding DNA: TGTGCCAGCAGCTTAGCCGGGACAGTATATGGCTACACCTTC. This encodes CASSLAGTVYGYTF. The whole variable domain, filled in from reference TRBV7-9 and TRBJ1-2, reads DTGVSQNPRHKITKRGQNVTFRCDPISEHNRLYWYRQTLGQGPEFLTYFQNEAQLEKSRLLSDRFSAERPKGSFSTLEIQRTEQGDSAMYLCASSLAGTVYGYTFGSGTRLTVV.

The genes are TRBV6-4 and TRBJ2-2; possible D gene TRBD2, 7 bases. Germline CDR1 MRHNA, CDR2 SNTAGT. The CDR3 runs 13 residues. V was pared by 6 bases and J by 7 bases, with 12 bases between. The CDR3 coding sequence is TGTGCCAGCAGCGGGGGGCTCGGCGGGGAGCTGTTTTTT. Translation: CASSGGLGGELFF.

This chain connects TRBV7-7 to TRBJ2-5, with 9 nucleotides matching TRBD1. Germline V CDR1 and CDR2: SSHAT, FNYEAQ (reference sequence). V lost 5 bases to trimming and J lost 4 bases; unmatched junction nucleotides: 2. The CDR3 length is 13 residues. CDR3 sequence: CASSLGQGETQYF. CDR3 DNA: TGTGCCAGCAGCCTGGGACAGGGAGAGACCCAGTACTTC.

This clone was seen only a few times. V and J are TRBV7-2 and TRBJ2-7; the match to TRBD2 covers 13 bases. The CDR3 totals 15 residues. The V and J ends lost 3 bases and 3 bases, in that order; junction bases with no gene match: 2. CDR1 and CDR2 (germline): SGHTA, FQGNSA. The CDR3 protein is CASSLGLAGLYEQYF. The CDR3 DNA follows: TGTGCCAGCAGCTTGGGACTAGCGGGACTCTACGAGCAGTACTTC.

V usage is TRBV4-1 and J usage is TRBJ1-3; D may be TRBD1 (5 bases). Trimming shortened V by 4 bases and J by 0 bases, and 10 bases separated the two germline ends. From germline, CDR1 is MGHRA and CDR2 YSYEKL. This CDR3 has 15 amino acids. CDR3 region: CASSPPGFSGNTIYF. The CDR3 DNA is TGCGCCAGCAGCCCTCCAGGGTTCTCTGGAAACACCATATATTTT.

V is TRBV5-1 and J is TRBJ1-5; D gene unclear. Germline CDR1 and CDR2: SGHRS and YFSETQ. Trimming removed 0 bases from V and 5 bases from J, with 9 bases in between. The CDR3 sequence is 14 residues long. For the CDR3, the DNA is TGCGCCAGCAGCTTGGAGGCAGGTTATCAGCCCCAGCATTTT. Its translation is CASSLEAGYQPQHF.

This clone has more than one count but fewer than ten. CDR3 coding DNA: TGTGCCAGCAGGGCTGTCGTGGGCAATCAGCCCCAGCATTTT. Its translation: CASRAVVGNQPQHF. The V call is TRBV2, the J call TRBJ1-5, with D hard to call. Germline lookup yields CDR1 SNHLY and CDR2 FYNNEI. The V and J ends lost 6 bases and 2 bases respectively, with 11 bases between them. This CDR3 has 14 residues.

This chain connects TRBV5-1 to TRBJ2-1, with 7 positions matching TRBD2. Germline lookup yields CDR1 SGHRS and CDR2 YFSETQ. The CDR3 covers 16 residues. Unmatched junction bases numbered 8, after V lost 5 bases and J lost 0 bases. Here the CDR3 DNA reads TGCGCCAGCAGTTTTAGCGGGTCTAGCTCCTACAATGAGCAGTTCTTC. It codes for CASSFSGSSSYNEQFF.

The gene calls are TRBV5-1 and TRBJ1-1; no clear D gene. Germline CDR1 reads SGHRS; CDR2 reads YFSETQ. The CDR3 runs to 13 residues. The V end lost 5 bases, the J end lost 1 base, and 9 bases lay between the germline ends. The CDR3 nucleotides read TGCGCCAGCAGTCTTCGGTCGAACACTGAAGCTTTCTTT. It yields the protein CASSLRSNTEAFF.

The gene calls are TRBV27 and TRBJ2-1, with D maybe TRBD2 (6 bases). Germline CDR1 MNHEY, CDR2 SMNVEV (reference sequence). The germline V and J ends were trimmed by 4 bases and 9 bases, with 13 bases remaining between them. CDR3 length equals 13 residues. The CDR3 region is CASSSPHGSEQFF. The CDR3 region has the DNA TGTGCCAGCAGTTCCCCACACGGGAGTGAGCAGTTCTTC.

The chain employs TRBV6-1 and TRBJ2-7, with 10 bases lining up with TRBD1. V shed 3 bases and J 2 bases; nucleotides not matched to a gene: 4. Germline CDR1 reads MNHNS; CDR2 reads SASEGT. CDR3 size: 15 residues. CDR3 coding DNA: TGTGCCAGCAGTGAGACAGGGGGCGCAACCTACGAGCAGTACTTC. As protein: CASSETGGATYEQYF.

The rearrangement joins TRBV30 to TRBJ2-7; TRBD2 aligns across 11 bases. CDR1 is GTSNPN, CDR2 SVGIG, per germline (reference sequence). CDR3 length equals 13 residues. J gave up 7 bases and V 5 bases, and 7 bases lay outside the gene matches. CDR3 in amino acids: CAWELAGDQEQYF. CDR3 in DNA: TGTGCCTGGGAACTAGCGGGAGATCAAGAGCAGTACTTC. Supplemented by reference TRBV30 and TRBJ2-7, the full variable domain reads SQTIHQWPATLVQPVGSPLSLECTVEGTSNPNLYWYRQAAGRGLQLLFYSVGIGQISSEVPQNLSASRPQDRQFILSSKKLLLSDSGFYLCAWELAGDQEQYFGPGTRLTVT.

The chain employs TRBV19 and TRBJ1-2; D is possibly TRBD1 (6 bases). The CDR3 covers 12 residues. The germline V gene has CDR1 LNHDA and CDR2 SQIVND (reference sequence). V gave up 6 bases and J gave up 6 bases, with 11 bases separating them. CDR3 in DNA: TGTGCCAGTAGCCAGGGGAGGGATGGCTACACCTTC. Protein product: CASSQGRDGYTF.

The table lists this clone with a few counts. The rearrangement links TRBV13 to TRBJ2-7, with 9 bases lining up with TRBD2. In germline, CDR1 is PRHDT, CDR2 FYEKMQ (reference sequence). The trim removed 4 bases at V and 0 bases at J, leaving 16 bases unmatched. The CDR3 is 19 amino acids. DNA of the CDR3: TGTGCCAGCAGCTCGACGGGAGTCGCGGGGGGGCCAAGCTCCTACGAGCAGTACTTC. As protein: CASSSTGVAGGPSSYEQYF.

The CDR3 sequence: CASSLEGSGRARTQYF. In DNA, the CDR3 is TGTGCCAGCAGCTTGGAGGGTAGCGGGAGGGCCCGGACCCAGTACTTC. This sequence joins TRBV5-6 and TRBJ2-5; TRBD2 agrees at 11 bases. The J segment lost 7 bases and the V segment lost 0 bases, leaving 8 bases of the junction unmatched. The CDR3 loop spans 16 amino acids. Germline lookup yields CDR1 SGHDT and CDR2 YYEEEE.

In its sample, this clone is medium-sized. The J gene is TRBJ2-7, the V gene TRBV29-1; TRBD1 is a possible D gene (5 bases). Trimming took off 1 base at V and 3 bases at J, with 10 bases between the two ends. Germline V gene sequence: CDR1 SQVTM, CDR2 ANQGSEA. The CDR3 length is 13 residues. CDR3 coding DNA: TGCAGCGTTGAAGTACAGGCGAACTACGAGCAGTACTTC. It is translated as CSVEVQANYEQYF.

This clone came up once. V and J are TRBV2 and TRBJ1-3; weak D call: TRBD1 (5 bases). There are 14 residues in the CDR3. CDR1 is SNHLY and CDR2 is FYNNEI in the germline V gene. V was trimmed by 7 bases and J by 3 bases, leaving 13 bases between them. This chain's CDR3 is CASKPGGSGNTIYF. DNA of the CDR3: TGTGCCAGCAAACCTGGGGGGAGTGGAAACACCATATATTTT.

V is TRBV6-1 and J is TRBJ1-3, with D unclear. Trimming took 5 bases from V and 0 from J, leaving 11 bases between them. There are 15 residues in the CDR3. Germline lookup yields CDR1 MNHNS and CDR2 SASEGT. The CDR3 DNA is TGTGCCAGCAGTCCCGGACTGTACTCTGGAAACACCATATATTTT. Translating it yields CASSPGLYSGNTIYF.

The chain combines TRBV12-5 with TRBJ2-7; 8 positions agree with TRBD2. Germline values: CDR1 LGHNT, CDR2 FRNRAP. Trimming cost V 1 base and J 1 base; bases outside gene matches: 9. This CDR3 comprises 17 residues. This CDR3 reads CASGLALAGSRSYEQYF. CDR3 DNA sequence: TGTGCTAGTGGTTTGGCTCTAGCGGGCTCTAGATCCTACGAGCAGTACTTC.

This clone was found once. V and J are TRBV15 and TRBJ2-1; 8 bases align to TRBD1. Losses at the gene ends were 0 bases for V and 7 bases for J; bases not matched to a gene: 11. CDR1 LNHNV and CDR2 YYDKDF come from the germline V gene (reference sequence). The CDR3 totals 17 residues. The CDR3 spells CATSREAQGASGNEQFF. CDR3 DNA: TGTGCCACCAGCAGAGAAGCCCAGGGGGCGAGCGGGAATGAGCAGTTCTTC.

The V and J genes are TRBV2 and TRBJ2-3; TRBD2 might be the D (6 bases). The germline V and J ends were trimmed by 7 bases and 8 bases, with 25 bases remaining between them. The V gene's germline CDR1 is SNHLY and CDR2 FYNNEI. The length of the CDR3 is 16 residues. The CDR3 coding sequence is TGTGCCAGCAAAACTCTGGGGAGGCCGAAGATGGGTACGCAGTATTTT. Protein: CASKTLGRPKMGTQYF.

The chain has TRBV30 and TRBJ1-2, with TRBD1 matching over 7 bases. Trimming took 2 bases from V and 0 from J; bases not matched to a gene: 6. CDR1 is GTSNPN, CDR2 SVGIG, per germline (reference sequence). This CDR3 region has 15 residues. The CDR3 DNA is TGTGCCTGGAGTCCCGGGACAGTCTCTAACTATGGCTACACCTTC. Translating gives CAWSPGTVSNYGYTF.

The chain couples TRBV7-2 to TRBJ2-7; TRBD2 agrees at 8 bases. Germline CDR1 reads SGHTA; CDR2 reads FQGNSA. The J segment lost 2 bases and the V segment lost 5 bases, leaving 8 bases of the junction unmatched. The CDR3 spans 15 residues. DNA for the CDR3: TGTGCCAGCAGCAATCCGGGACTAGGAACCTACGAGCAGTACTTC. This translates into CASSNPGLGTYEQYF.